The 14 T cell receptor beta chains given below trace back to one sample, sequenced in a study of T cells in Graves' hyperthyroidism and ophthalmopathy. RNA transcripts gave rise to amplified TCR beta CDR3 regions. The TCR CDR3 first-round RT-PCR relied on the HTBI primer set. One entry per CDR3 protein, called by TCRdb with MiXCR from the multiplex PCR reads. The repertoire holds under 550,000 distinct CDR3 sequences, with 15% to 20% as singletons. The sequencing input was blood. These receptors all stem from a man aged 35-49 years with Graves' ophthalmopathy.

The sample holds a few counts of this clonotype. The chain carries TRBV6-5 and TRBJ2-7, with 13 nucleotides matching TRBD2. V shed 4 bases and J 2 bases; nucleotides not matched to a gene: 8. The germline V gene encodes CDR1 MNHEY and CDR2 SVGAGI. This CDR3 contains 17 residues. The CDR3 bases are TGTGCCAGCAGTTCCGGACTAGCGGGAGACGGGACCTACGAGCAGTACTTC. Its protein product is CASSSGLAGDGTYEQYF.

This clonotype was recorded many times. The V and J genes are TRBV28 and TRBJ2-3, with D unclear. Germline loops: CDR1 MDHEN, CDR2 SYDVKM. The V end was cut by 4 bases, the J end by 2 bases, with 16 bases between. This CDR3 region has 16 residues. The CDR3 reads CASSYPRQVYTDTQYF. Written as DNA, the CDR3 is TGTGCCAGCAGTTACCCAAGGCAGGTGTACACAGATACGCAGTATTTT.

The V call is TRBV18, the J call TRBJ2-7; 7 bases are shared with TRBD2. This CDR3 has 15 residues. Trimming removed 2 bases from V and 2 bases from J; junction bases left unmatched: 6. Germline V lookup: CDR1 KGHSH, CDR2 LQKENI. CDR3 residues: CASSPGGGPPYEQYF. The CDR3, as DNA: TGTGCCAGCTCACCAGGGGGAGGGCCTCCCTACGAGCAGTACTTC.

In its sample, this clonotype was seen many times. The chain joins TRBV2 to TRBJ2-2; D remains unclear. The CDR3 runs 13 residues. Germline CDR1 is SNHLY and CDR2 is FYNNEI. Trimming stripped 1 base from V and 5 bases from J, with 5 bases between. The CDR3 DNA is TGTGCCAGCAGTGAAGGTACAACCGGGGAGCTGTTTTTT. Translating gives CASSEGTTGELFF.

The V call is TRBV3-1, the J call TRBJ2-5, with 10 bases identical to TRBD1. Germline CDR1 LGHDT, CDR2 YNNKEL (reference sequence). V dropped 5 bases and J dropped 5; count of bases not matched to a gene: 5. CDR3 length: 14 amino acids. The CDR3 DNA reads as TGTGCCAGCAGCTCCCCGGGACAGGGGGAGACCCAGTACTTC. This sequence encodes CASSSPGQGETQYF.

The CDR3 reads CASSFNQGTTYEQYF. As DNA, the CDR3 is TGTGCCAGCAGTTTTAACCAGGGCACGACCTACGAGCAGTACTTC. The chain links TRBV27 to TRBJ2-7; a weak D match, TRBD1 (5 bases). This CDR3 has 15 residues. Germline loops: CDR1 MNHEY, CDR2 SMNVEV (reference sequence). Trimming took off 3 bases at V and 2 bases at J, with 14 bases between the two ends.

In its sample, this clonotype was seen a few times. The chain carries TRBV10-3 and TRBJ2-5; D call uncertain. The CDR3 runs to 15 residues. The V gene's germline CDR1 is ENHRY and CDR2 SYGVKD. The V and J ends lost 3 bases and 2 bases respectively, with 13 bases between them. The CDR3 protein is CAISDAKKTQETQYF. In DNA form, the CDR3 reads TGTGCCATCAGTGACGCTAAGAAGACACAAGAGACCCAGTACTTC.

The CDR3 DNA reads as TGTGCCAGCAGCTTACTCGGACTAGCGGGGGGGCCCATCAATGAGCAGTTCTTC. Its protein product is CASSLLGLAGGPINEQFF. The rearrangement uses TRBV7-2 and TRBJ2-1, with 15 bases aligning to TRBD2. This CDR3 has 18 amino acids. The ends lost 2 bases at V and 6 bases at J; junction bases unmatched: 8. Germline V gene data show CDR1 as SGHTA and CDR2 as FQGNSA.

The V and J genes are TRBV18 and TRBJ1-5; unclear D gene. Germline CDR1 reads KGHSH; CDR2 reads LQKENI. V was cut by 1 base and J by 0 bases, with 7 bases left in between. The length of the CDR3 is 15 residues. In nucleotides, the CDR3 is TGTGCCAGCTCACCACTAGGAAGTAGCAATCAGCCCCAGCATTTT. Residues: CASSPLGSSNQPQHF.

This clonotype occurred a few times. The genes are TRBV3-1 and TRBJ1-1; no reliable D call. The V gene lost 0 bases and the J gene lost 2 bases, with 10 bases spanning the gap. Germline CDR1 reads LGHDT; CDR2 reads YNNKEL (reference sequence). The CDR3 loop spans 15 amino acids. The CDR3 DNA reads TGTGCCAGCAGCCAAGATGGTCGGGCTAACACTGAAGCTTTCTTT. Protein product: CASSQDGRANTEAFF.

The V gene is TRBV14, the J gene TRBJ1-2; 9 bases map to TRBD1. The junction had 3 bases not matched to a gene; V was cut back by 4 bases and J by 6 bases. The CDR3 covers 13 residues. Germline V lookup: CDR1 SGHDN, CDR2 FVKESK. In nucleotides, the CDR3 is TGTGCCAGCAGCCGGACAGGGGCTAATGGCTACACCTTC. Its protein product is CASSRTGANGYTF.

The gene calls are TRBV6-2 or TRBV6-3 and TRBJ1-3; D unclear. CDR3 length: 16 amino acids. V lost 5 bases and J 0 bases, leaving 14 bases between the germline ends. Per germline, CDR1 MNHEY and CDR2 SVGEGT. For the CDR3, the DNA is TGTGCCAGCAGTCAGAGACTCCCAAGCTCTGGAAACACCATATATTTT. Amino acid sequence: CASSQRLPSSGNTIYF.

This sequence joins TRBV20-1 and TRBJ1-1, with D unclear. The CDR3 length is 11 residues. Per germline, CDR1 DFQATT and CDR2 SNEGSKA (reference sequence). Trimming pared 4 bases from V and 0 bases from J, leaving 3 bases between. The CDR3 sequence: CSAKVNTEAFF. Written as DNA, the CDR3 is TGCAGTGCTAAGGTGAACACTGAAGCTTTCTTT.

The rearrangement uses TRBV6-4 and TRBJ2-5, with 8 bases that match TRBD2. CDR3 size: 16 residues. J gave up 1 base and V 2 bases, and 6 bases lay outside the gene matches. From germline, CDR1 is MRHNA and CDR2 SNTAGT. The CDR3 protein is CASSDRGGGLQETQYF. The DNA of the CDR3 is TGTGCCAGCAGTGACCGGGGGGGGGGACTCCAAGAGACCCAGTACTTC.